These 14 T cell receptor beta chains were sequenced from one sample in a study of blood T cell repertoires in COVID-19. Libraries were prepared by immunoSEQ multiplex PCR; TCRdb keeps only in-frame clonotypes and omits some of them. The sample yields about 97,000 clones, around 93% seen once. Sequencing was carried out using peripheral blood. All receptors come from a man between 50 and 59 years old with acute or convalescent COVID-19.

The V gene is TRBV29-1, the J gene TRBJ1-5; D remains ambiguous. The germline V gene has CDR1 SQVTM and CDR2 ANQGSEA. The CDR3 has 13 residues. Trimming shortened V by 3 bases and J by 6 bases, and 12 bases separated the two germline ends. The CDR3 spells CSVDLGKGQPQHF. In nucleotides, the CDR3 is TGCAGCGTTGACCTAGGAAAAGGTCAGCCCCAGCATTTT.

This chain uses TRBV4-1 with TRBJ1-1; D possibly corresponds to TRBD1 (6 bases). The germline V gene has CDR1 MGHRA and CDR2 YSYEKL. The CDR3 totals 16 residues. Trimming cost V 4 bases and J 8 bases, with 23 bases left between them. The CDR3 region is CASSPWDIGPSIEAFF. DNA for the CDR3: TGCGCCAGCAGCCCGTGGGACATAGGGCCCTCCATCGAAGCTTTCTTT.

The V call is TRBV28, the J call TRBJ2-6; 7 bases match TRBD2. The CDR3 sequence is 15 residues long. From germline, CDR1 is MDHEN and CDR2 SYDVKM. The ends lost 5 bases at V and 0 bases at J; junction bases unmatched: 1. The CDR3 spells CASSASGSGANVLTF. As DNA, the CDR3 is TGTGCCAGCAGTGCTAGCGGCTCTGGGGCCAACGTCCTGACTTTC.

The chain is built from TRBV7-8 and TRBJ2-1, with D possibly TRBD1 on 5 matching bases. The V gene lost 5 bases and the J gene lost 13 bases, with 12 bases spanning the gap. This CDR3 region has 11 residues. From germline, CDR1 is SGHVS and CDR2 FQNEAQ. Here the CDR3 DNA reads TGTGCCAGCAGCAACACAGGAGAACAGTTCTTC. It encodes CASSNTGEQFF.

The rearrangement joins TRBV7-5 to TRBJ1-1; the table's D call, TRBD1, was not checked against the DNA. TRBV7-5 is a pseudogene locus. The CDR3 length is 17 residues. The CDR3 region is CVRSARDRGIIYTEAFF. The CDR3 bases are TGTGTCAGAAGCGCCCGGGACAGGGGGATTATTTACACTGAAGCTTTCTTT.

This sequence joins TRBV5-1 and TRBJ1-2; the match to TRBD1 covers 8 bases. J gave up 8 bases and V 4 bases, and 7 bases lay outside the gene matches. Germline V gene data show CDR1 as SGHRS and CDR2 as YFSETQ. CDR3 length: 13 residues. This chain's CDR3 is CASSQQGEGGYTF. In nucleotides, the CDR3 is TGCGCCAGCAGCCAACAGGGGGAGGGCGGCTACACCTTC.

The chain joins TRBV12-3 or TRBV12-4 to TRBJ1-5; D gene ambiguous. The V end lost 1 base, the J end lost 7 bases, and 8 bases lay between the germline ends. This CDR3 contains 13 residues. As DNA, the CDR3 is TGTGCCAGCAGTTTAGGCGGCGGACAGCCCCAGCATTTT. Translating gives CASSLGGGQPQHF.

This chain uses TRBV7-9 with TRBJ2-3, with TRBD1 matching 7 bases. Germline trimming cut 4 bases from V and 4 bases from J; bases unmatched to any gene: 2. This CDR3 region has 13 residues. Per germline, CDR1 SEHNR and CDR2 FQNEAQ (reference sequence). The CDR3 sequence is CASSSRGPDTQYF. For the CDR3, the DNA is TGTGCCAGCAGCTCGAGGGGGCCAGATACGCAGTATTTT. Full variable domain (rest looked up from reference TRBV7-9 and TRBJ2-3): DTGVSQNPRHKITKRGQNVTFRCDPISEHNRLYWYRQTLGQGPEFLTYFQNEAQLEKSRLLSDRFSAERPKGSFSTLEIQRTEQGDSAMYLCASSSRGPDTQYFGPGTRLTVL.

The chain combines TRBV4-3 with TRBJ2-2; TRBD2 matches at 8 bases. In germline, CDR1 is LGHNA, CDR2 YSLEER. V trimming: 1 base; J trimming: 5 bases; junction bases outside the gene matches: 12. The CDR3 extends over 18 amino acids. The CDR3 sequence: CASSQAGSGTRNTGELFF. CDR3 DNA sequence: TGCGCCAGCAGCCAAGCGGGATCCGGGACTAGGAATACCGGGGAGCTGTTTTTT.

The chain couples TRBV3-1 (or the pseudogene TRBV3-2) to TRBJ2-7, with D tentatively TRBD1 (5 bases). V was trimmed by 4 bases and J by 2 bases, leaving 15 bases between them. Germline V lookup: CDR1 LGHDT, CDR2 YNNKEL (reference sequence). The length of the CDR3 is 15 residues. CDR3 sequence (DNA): TGTGCCAGCAGCCCTGCCCCGACAGAAGCCTACGAGCAGTACTTC. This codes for CASSPAPTEAYEQYF.

As DNA, the CDR3 is TGTGCCAGCAGCCAATCCAGGGGATCCGAGACCCAGTACTTC. Its translation: CASSQSRGSETQYF. This chain connects TRBV3-1 (or the pseudogene TRBV3-2) to TRBJ2-5, with D maybe TRBD1 (6 bases). This CDR3 comprises 14 residues. The germline V gene encodes CDR1 LGHDT and CDR2 YNNKEL (reference sequence). The germline V and J ends were trimmed by 2 bases and 5 bases, with 12 bases remaining between them.

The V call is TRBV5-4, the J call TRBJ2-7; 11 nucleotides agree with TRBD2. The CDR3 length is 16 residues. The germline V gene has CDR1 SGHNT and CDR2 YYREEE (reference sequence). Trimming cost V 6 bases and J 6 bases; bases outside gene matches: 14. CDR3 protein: CASTTAPGLAVREQYF. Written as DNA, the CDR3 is TGTGCCAGCACCACCGCACCGGGACTAGCGGTCCGCGAGCAGTACTTC.

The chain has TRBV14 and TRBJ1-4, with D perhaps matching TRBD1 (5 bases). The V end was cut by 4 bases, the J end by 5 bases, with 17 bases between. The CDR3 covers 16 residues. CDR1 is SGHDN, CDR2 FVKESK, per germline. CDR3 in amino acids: CASSRGALGWNEKLFF. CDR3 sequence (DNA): TGTGCCAGCAGCCGTGGGGCTCTCGGTTGGAATGAAAAACTGTTTTTT.

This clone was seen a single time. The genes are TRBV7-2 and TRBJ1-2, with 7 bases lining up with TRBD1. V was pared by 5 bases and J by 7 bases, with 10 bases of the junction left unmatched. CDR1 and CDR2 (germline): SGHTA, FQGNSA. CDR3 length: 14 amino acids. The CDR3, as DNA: TGTGCCAGCAGCCCGGGACAGCCGGGCTCTGGCTACACCTTC. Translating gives CASSPGQPGSGYTF.